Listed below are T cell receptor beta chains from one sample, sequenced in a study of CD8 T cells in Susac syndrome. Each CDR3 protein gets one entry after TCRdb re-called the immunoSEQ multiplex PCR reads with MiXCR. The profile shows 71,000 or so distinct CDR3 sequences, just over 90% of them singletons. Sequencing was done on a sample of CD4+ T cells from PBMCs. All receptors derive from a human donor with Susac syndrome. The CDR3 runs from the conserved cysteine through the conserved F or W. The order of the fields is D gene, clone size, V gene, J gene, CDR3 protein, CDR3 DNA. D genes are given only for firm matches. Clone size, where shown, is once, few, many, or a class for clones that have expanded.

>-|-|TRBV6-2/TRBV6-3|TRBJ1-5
CASSYSTGGASNQPQHF
TGTGCCAGCAGTTACTCGACTGGAGGGGCTAGCAATCAGCCCCAGCATTTT
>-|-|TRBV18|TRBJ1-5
CASSPQGDGNQPQHF
TGTGCCAGCTCACCTCAGGGCGATGGCAATCAGCCCCAGCATTTT
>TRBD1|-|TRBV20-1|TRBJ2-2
CSARDQRQGAGELFF
TGCAGTGCTAGAGATCAGAGACAGGGTGCCGGGGAGCTGTTTTTT
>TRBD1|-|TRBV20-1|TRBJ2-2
CSARPDRGPAGELFF
TGCAGTGCTAGACCAGACAGGGGGCCGGCCGGGGAGCTGTTTTTT
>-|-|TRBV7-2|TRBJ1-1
CASGEDRRKAFF
TGTGCCAGCGGGGAGGACCGTCGCAAAGCTTTCTTT
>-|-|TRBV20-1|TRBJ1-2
CSAGPSFRYYGYTF
TGCAGTGCGGGCCCTTCCTTTAGATACTATGGCTACACCTTC
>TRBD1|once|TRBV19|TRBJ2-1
CASSTPGTAKNNEQFF
TGTGCCAGTAGTACCCCCGGGACAGCTAAAAACAATGAGCAGTTCTTC
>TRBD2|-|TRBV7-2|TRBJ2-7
CASSPYGGGRSYEQYF
TGTGCCAGCAGCCCCTATGGCGGGGGGCGCTCCTACGAGCAGTACTTC
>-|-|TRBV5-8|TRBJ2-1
CASSPKGGADLYNEQFF
TGTGCCAGCAGCCCTAAGGGCGGGGCCGATCTTTACAATGAGCAGTTCTTC
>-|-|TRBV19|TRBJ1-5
CASSIGGQGNQPQHF
TGTGCCAGTAGTATAGGAGGGCAGGGGAATCAGCCCCAGCATTTT
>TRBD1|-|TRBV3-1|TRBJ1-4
CASSSRGPVEKLFF
TGTGCCAGCAGCTCGAGGGGGCCGGTGGAAAAACTGTTTTTT
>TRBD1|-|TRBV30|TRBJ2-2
CAWRGQGRHGELFF
TGTGCCTGGAGAGGACAGGGGCGGCACGGGGAGCTGTTTTTT
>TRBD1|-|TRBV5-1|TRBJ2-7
CASSLIDRVAEQYF
TGCGCCAGCAGCTTGATAGACAGGGTGGCCGAGCAGTACTTC
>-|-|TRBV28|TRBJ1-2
CASSQPRTDYGYTF
TGTGCCAGCAGTCAACCCCGGACGGACTATGGCTACACCTTC
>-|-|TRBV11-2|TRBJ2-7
CASSWGLSYEQYF
TGTGCCAGCAGTTGGGGGCTGTCCTACGAGCAGTACTTC
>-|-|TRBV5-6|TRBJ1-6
CASSLTGGRSPLHF
TGTGCCAGCAGCTTGACCGGGGGGAGGTCACCCCTCCACTTT
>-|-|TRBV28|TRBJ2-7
CASSPDRLYEQYF
TGTGCCAGCAGCCCCGACAGGTTATACGAGCAGTACTTC
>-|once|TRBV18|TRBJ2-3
CASSPRGPGVDTQYF
TGTGCCAGCTCACCACGAGGGCCGGGAGTAGATACGCAGTATTTT
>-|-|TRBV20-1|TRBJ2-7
CSARARDYEQYF
TGCAGTGCTAGGGCCAGGGACTACGAGCAGTACTTC
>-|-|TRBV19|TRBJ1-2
CASTFGTSGYTF
TGTGCCAGTACCTTCGGGACGAGTGGCTACACCTTC
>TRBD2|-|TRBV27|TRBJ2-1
CASSFPTSGVLYNEQFF
TGTGCCAGCAGTTTCCCGACTAGCGGGGTCTTGTACAATGAGCAGTTCTTC
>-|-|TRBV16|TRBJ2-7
CASSQSGGSYEQYF
TGTGCCAGCAGCCAATCGGGGGGATCCTACGAGCAGTACTTC
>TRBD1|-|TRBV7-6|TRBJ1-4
CASSLVDRAGEKLFF
TGTGCCAGCAGCTTAGTTGACAGGGCTGGTGAAAAACTGTTTTTT
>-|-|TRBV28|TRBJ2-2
CASSFLGQGNTGELFF
TGTGCCAGCAGTTTCTTAGGGCAGGGGAACACCGGGGAGCTGTTTTTT
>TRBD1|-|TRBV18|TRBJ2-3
CASSGDRLATDTQYF
TGTGCCAGCTCAGGGGACAGACTTGCAACAGATACGCAGTATTTT
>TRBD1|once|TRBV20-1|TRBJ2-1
CSARDPTGGDEQFF
TGCAGTGCTAGAGATCCGACAGGGGGTGATGAGCAGTTCTTC
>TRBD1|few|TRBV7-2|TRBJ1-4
CASSLVGQGATNEKLFF
TGTGCCAGCAGCTTAGTGGGACAGGGGGCAACTAATGAAAAACTGTTTTTT
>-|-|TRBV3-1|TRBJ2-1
CASSQEEGRRGQFF
TGTGCCAGCAGCCAAGAGGAGGGGCGACGAGGGCAGTTCTTC